This T cell receptor (beta chain) was documented in a study of blood T cell repertoires in COVID-19. About the study: Some COVID-19 samples were acute and others convalescent; all came from the United States, Italy and Spain. The analysed material was cDNA or gDNA that came from T cells, B-cell-depleted T cells, or PBMCs.

CDR1 is SEHNR and CDR2 is FQNEAQ in the germline V gene (reference sequence). V shed 4 bases and J shed 3 bases, with 10 bases lying between them. This CDR3 comprises 14 residues. Per the original methods: Researchers report that nucleated cell counts were estimated from reference gene primer amplification. The protocol was immunoSEQ multiplex PCR, while the TCRdb copy is restricted to in-frame clones and leaves out a portion. V and J calls and clone size are copied from that table; D and trimming were computed from the DNA. The data show about 160,000 clones, with 90% to 95% seen just once and 3.5% to 5% held by the top ten.

The chain employs TRBV7-9 and TRBJ2-1; D call uncertain. Material: peripheral blood. This TCR derives from a woman between 45 and 65 years old with acute or convalescent COVID-19. The CDR3 nucleotides are TGTGCCAGCAGCTCCCCATTGCGCTACAATGAGCAGTTCTTC. This gives the protein CASSSPLRYNEQFF.